This section outlines one T cell receptor beta chain sequence together with its context. What antigen it recognizes has not been identified. Base qualities are not recorded, but no much larger clone differs from it by a single base. TCRdb records Illumina NovaSeq 6000 as the sequencer. TCRalpha and TCRbeta cDNA libraries were built by 5'RACE with constant-segment primers, adding sample barcodes and unique molecular identifiers. RNA was extracted from every sample with Trizol reagent. Library amplification was performed in two PCR steps, and a second sample barcode and Illumina TruSeq adapters were introduced in the second step. The libraries were sequenced on an Illumina NovaSeq using 2 x 150 bp paired-end reads. The original pipeline was this. The reads were demultiplexed and collapsed into UMI-guided consensus sequences using migec v1.2.7. With mixcr v2.1.11, UMI consensuses were aligned to TRA and TRB V and J templates and assembled into clonotypes. A clonotype was counted as expanded or contracted only when both edgeR and NoisET called the clonotype significant, with the noise models trained on biological replicates. For edgeR calls, a false discovery rate-adjusted p below 0.01 and a log2 fold-change threshold of 1 were applied. As an exploratory analysis of dynamics, max-normalized trajectories of the 1000 most abundant clonotypes were examined by PCA with hierarchical clustering. The CD4 or CD8 phenotype of responding clones was assigned using the separately sequenced CD4+ and CD8+ repertoires. TCRdb reworked the public reads: Q25 trimming with fastp, MiXCR clone assembly, productive beta chains retained. A single entry per CDR3 protein holds the most common genes and DNA from its merged rows. The V and J calls, along with clone size, are taken from TCRdb and not from the paper's own processing. In all, the sample holds a few hundred thousand distinct CDR3 sequences, and 16% of those were seen once. The top ten constitute 20% to 25% of the sample.

The CDR3 runs 12 residues from the cysteine to the phenylalanine. Kept here is only the CDR3 DNA, which spans 36 bases and is read in frame from base 1. Trimming removed 3 bases from V and 9 bases from J, leaving 6 bases between the germline ends. As encoded in the germline V gene, CDR1 is SGHTA while CDR2 is FQGNSA. This entry comes from a study of T-cell memory formation after mild COVID-19 (dated by TCRdb to about 2021). For the study in its entirety: TCR sequence clusters from the two donors were found to be largely donor specific. Longitudinal TCRalpha and TCRbeta repertoire sequencing tracked T-cell clones expanding and contracting after mild COVID-19 in a couple of donors. Two young, previously healthy adult volunteers made up the cohort, one male and one female. Paper-wide results and their limitations: Contracting CD4+ clones were found mainly in CM and EM memory subsets, while CD8+ clones were enriched in EMRA. Some responding clones were detected in pre-infection memory, suggesting pre-existing cross-reactive memory T cells joined the SARS-CoV-2 response. From day 15 to 85, contracting clones showed balanced CD4/CD8 phenotypes, whereas a second wave of clones that expanded from day 15 to 37 leaned towards CD4+. The study included only a couple of mild cases, and larger cohorts that include severe cases with pre-infection samples were judged to be necessary. Whether the second-wave clones peaking on day 37 were SARS-CoV-2 specific was not confirmed.

Ficoll-Paque density gradient centrifugation was the method used to isolate PBMCs. The chain employs TRBV7-2 and TRBJ1-6, with the D gene not confidently named. The sequence came from a man aged 18 to 30 who had mild COVID-19 (a few samples of this study predate the infection). The sample titles of this study are shuffled in the database, so cell type and time point are left out; the donor was told from shared clones. The sample was PBMCs or a T cell subset sorted from them (not recorded which). The DNA is as follows: TGTGCCAGCAGCTTCGTGGGTTCACCCCTCCACTTT. Its translation is CASSFVGSPLHF.